Each of the 20 T cell receptor beta chains below was sequenced from the same sample in a study of blood T cell repertoires in COVID-19. The table came from immunoSEQ multiplex PCR; TCRdb's copy has only in-frame clones and leaves some out. The top ten clones hold approximately 20% of a sample with 50,000 to 70,000 clones, around 76% of them seen once. The sequenced sample consisted of peripheral blood. The receptors were gathered from a man over 45 with active or convalescent COVID-19.

The rearrangement joins TRBV19 to TRBJ1-2; the match to TRBD1 covers 9 bases. In germline, CDR1 is LNHDA, CDR2 SQIVND (reference sequence). The CDR3 has 15 amino acids. Trimming cost V 4 bases and J 6 bases; bases outside gene matches: 9. The CDR3 here is CASSTLQGADHGYTF. DNA of the CDR3: TGTGCCAGTAGTACCCTACAGGGGGCAGACCATGGCTACACCTTC.

The chain employs TRBV7-2 and TRBJ1-1, with TRBD1 as a possible D gene (6 bases). V was pared by 6 bases and J by 5 bases, with 16 bases between. The CDR3 extends over 14 amino acids. Per the germline V gene, CDR1 is SGHTA and CDR2 is FQGNSA. The CDR3 nucleotides read TGTGCCAGCAGACCTACAGGGAGAGGAACTGAAGCTTTCTTT. This sequence encodes CASRPTGRGTEAFF. Drawing the rest from reference TRBV7-2 and TRBJ1-1, the complete variable domain is GAGVSQSPSNKVTEKGKDVELRCDPISGHTALYWYRQSLGQGLEFLIYFQGNSAPDKSGLPSDRFSAERTGGSVSTLTIQRTQQEDSAVYLCASRPTGRGTEAFFGQGTRLTVV.

The chain is built from TRBV7-2 and TRBJ2-1; tentative D call: TRBD2 (5 bases). The CDR3 has 15 amino acids. The ends were cut back, 3 bases at V and 7 bases at J, with 16 bases in the middle. The germline V gene encodes CDR1 SGHTA and CDR2 FQGNSA. CDR3 amino acids: CASSFSVGGVNEQFF. Here the CDR3 DNA reads TGTGCCAGCAGCTTTTCTGTCGGAGGTGTAAATGAGCAGTTCTTC.

This rearrangement joins TRBV2 to TRBJ2-1; D is perhaps TRBD2 (6 bases). The germline V gene has CDR1 SNHLY and CDR2 FYNNEI. The V end was cut by 8 bases, the J end by 5 bases, with 16 bases between. CDR3 length: 14 amino acids. The CDR3 protein is CASQRLVMDNEQFF. The CDR3 coding sequence is TGTGCCAGCCAAAGACTAGTCATGGACAATGAGCAGTTCTTC.

The gene calls are TRBV10-1 and TRBJ2-7; a possible D gene is TRBD2 (6 bases). Germline V gene sequence: CDR1 WNHNN, CDR2 SYGVQD (reference sequence). V lost 3 bases to trimming and J lost 5 bases, with 23 bases between them. There are 17 residues in the CDR3. DNA of the CDR3: TGCGCCAGCAGTGAAGGGATATGGGGGGAGTATAAGCACGAGCAGTACTTC. Residues: CASSEGIWGEYKHEQYF.

The rearrangement joins TRBV19 to TRBJ2-1, with D perhaps matching TRBD2 (6 bases). The length of the CDR3 is 14 residues. In germline, CDR1 is LNHDA, CDR2 SQIVND (reference sequence). The ends were cut back, 6 bases at V and 3 bases at J, with 12 bases in the middle. CDR3 bases: TGTGCCAGTAGGGTATCGGGGGACTACAATGAGCAGTTCTTC. Its protein is CASRVSGDYNEQFF.

The chain links TRBV12-3 or TRBV12-4 to TRBJ2-2; D is possibly TRBD1 (5 bases). V shed 2 bases and J shed 13 bases, with 11 bases lying between them. This CDR3 has 12 residues. Here the CDR3 reads CASSLLQGRLFF. The CDR3 DNA follows: TGTGCCAGCAGTTTATTGCAGGGAAGGCTGTTTTTT.

This clone has just a few counts. This chain connects TRBV19 to TRBJ2-7, with 10 positions matching TRBD1. Germline assignment: CDR1 LNHDA and CDR2 SQIVND (reference sequence). The CDR3 consists of 12 residues. V shed 11 bases, J shed 6 bases, and the junction held 7 bases outside the gene matches. In DNA, the CDR3 is TGTGCCTCGGGGGACAGGGGATTCGAGCAGTACTTC. Protein: CASGDRGFEQYF. Together with reference TRBV19 and TRBJ2-7, the CDR3 gives the full variable domain: DGGITQSPKYLFRKEGQNVTLSCEQNLNHDAMYWYRQDPGQGLRLIYYSQIVNDFQKGDIAEGYSVSREKKESFPLTVTSAQKNPTAFYLCASGDRGFEQYFGPGTRLTVT.

The chain couples TRBV27 to TRBJ2-5; TRBD2 matches at 7 bases. The J segment lost 5 bases and the V segment lost 1 base, leaving 1 base of the junction unmatched. CDR3 size: 13 residues. CDR1 MNHEY and CDR2 SMNVEV come from the germline V gene (reference sequence). CDR3 loop: CASSLWEGETQYF. In nucleotides, the CDR3 is TGTGCCAGCAGTTTATGGGAGGGGGAGACCCAGTACTTC.

The rearrangement links TRBV7-9 to TRBJ2-2; 7 positions agree with TRBD2. Unmatched junction bases numbered 3, after V lost 5 bases and J lost 6 bases. The CDR3 contains 13 residues. The V gene's germline CDR1 is SEHNR and CDR2 FQNEAQ (reference sequence). The DNA of the CDR3 is TGTGCCAGCAGCCCCGGACTAGCCGGGGAGCTGTTTTTT. It is translated as CASSPGLAGELFF.

This chain joins TRBV12-3 or TRBV12-4 and TRBJ1-1, with D possibly matching TRBD1 (5 bases). The V end lost 5 bases, the J end lost 4 bases, and 8 bases lay between the germline ends. This CDR3 spans 12 amino acids. The CDR3 here is CASSPQGTEAFF. In nucleotides, the CDR3 is TGTGCCAGCAGTCCCCAGGGCACTGAAGCTTTCTTT.

This clone was counted a single time. This chain joins TRBV5-1 and TRBJ2-1; TRBD2 matches at 8 bases. The trim removed 4 bases at V and 9 bases at J, leaving 12 bases unmatched. This CDR3 is built from 15 residues. The germline CDR1 and CDR2 sequences are SGHRS and YFSETQ. CDR3 nucleotide sequence: TGCGCCAGCAGCCCGACTAGCGTGAGTCAGGGTGAGCAGTTCTTC. Translated: CASSPTSVSQGEQFF.

The chain recombines TRBV7-9 with TRBJ1-2; D perhaps matches TRBD1 (5 bases). In germline, CDR1 is SEHNR, CDR2 FQNEAQ (reference sequence). With 1 base removed from V and 0 bases from J, the gap between germline ends came to 12 bases. This CDR3 contains 16 residues. CDR3 amino acids: CASSLGTGRSNYGYTF. CDR3 DNA sequence: TGTGCCAGCAGCTTAGGAACAGGACGATCTAACTATGGCTACACCTTC.

CDR3 DNA sequence: TGCGCCAGCAGCGGGCGGGGCGAATCCTACAATGAGCAGTTCTTC. Encoded protein: CASSGRGESYNEQFF. The chain is built from TRBV5-1 and TRBJ2-1; D is possibly TRBD2 (6 bases). The CDR3 is 15 residues long. The germline V and J ends were trimmed by 4 bases and 1 base, with 12 bases remaining between them. In germline, CDR1 is SGHRS, CDR2 YFSETQ.

This sequence joins TRBV30 and TRBJ2-6; 12 bases match TRBD1. Germline V lookup: CDR1 GTSNPN, CDR2 SVGIG (reference sequence). The ends lost 4 bases at V and 4 bases at J; junction bases unmatched: 5. This CDR3 region has 16 residues. CDR3 DNA sequence: TGTGCCTGGAAGGGACAGGGGGCGGCCGGGGCCAACGTCCTGACTTTC. The encoded protein is CAWKGQGAAGANVLTF.

The J gene is TRBJ2-3, the V gene TRBV3-1 (or the pseudogene TRBV3-2), with a possible D match to TRBD2 (5 bases). The CDR3 has 16 residues. Trimming removed 2 bases from V and 5 bases from J, with 17 bases in between. From germline, CDR1 is LGHDT and CDR2 YNNKEL (reference sequence). The CDR3 protein is CASSQSSSPAGDTQYF. In DNA, the CDR3 is TGTGCCAGCAGCCAATCCTCCTCCCCCGCGGGAGATACGCAGTATTTT.

The chain links TRBV9 to TRBJ2-3; TRBD2 might be the D (5 bases). The V end was cut by 0 bases, the J end by 5 bases, with 10 bases between. The CDR3 is 14 residues long. Germline V gene sequence: CDR1 SGDLS, CDR2 YYNGEE. CDR3 loop: CASSVAGYGDTQYF. The CDR3 DNA follows: TGTGCCAGCAGCGTAGCGGGGTACGGAGATACGCAGTATTTT.

The chain carries TRBV6-5 and TRBJ1-6, with D unresolved. CDR3 length: 13 amino acids. The germline gives CDR1 MNHEY, CDR2 SVGAGI. Trimming shortened V by 2 bases and J by 10 bases, and 9 bases separated the two germline ends. CDR3: CASSYELRSPLHF. CDR3 bases: TGTGCCAGCAGTTACGAGTTAAGATCACCCCTCCACTTT.

The chain employs TRBV7-9 and TRBJ2-7; D not certain. There are 10 residues in the CDR3. V was shortened by 5 bases and J by 6 bases, with 5 bases between the two germline ends. Germline-derived CDR1 and CDR2 are SEHNR and FQNEAQ (reference sequence). CDR3 in DNA: TGTGCCAGCAGCCCAGGCGAGCAGTACTTC. It encodes CASSPGEQYF.

The count of this clone is one. The chain couples TRBV6-5 to TRBJ2-1, with D hard to call. The germline CDR1 and CDR2 sequences are MNHEY and SVGAGI. This CDR3 contains 11 residues. V lost 8 bases and J lost 7, with 9 bases in between. The chain's CDR3 is CASSPRNEQFF. The CDR3 nucleotides are TGTGCCAGCTCCCCCCGGAATGAGCAGTTCTTC.